Below, 12 T cell receptor beta chains from the same sample are listed, as sequenced in a study of T-cell reconstitution after alpha-beta-depleted transplantation in children. Unique molecular identifiers were used in preparing the TCRbeta library. TCRdb reanalysed the PCR reads using MiXCR and keeps one entry per CDR3 protein. The table shows about 470,000 distinct CDR3 sequences, with over 40% occurring only once. The sequencing here drew on PBMCs, taken before TCRalphabeta/CD19-depleted stem cell transplant. These receptors all come from a girl aged 2 to 10 with aplastic anemia, due to receive a stem cell transplant.

The V and J genes are TRBV5-1 and TRBJ2-3; TRBD2 matches at 15 bases. The CDR3 length is 17 residues. Trimming cost V 4 bases and J 4 bases; bases outside gene matches: 7. Germline lookup yields CDR1 SGHRS and CDR2 YFSETQ. CDR3 protein: CASSPRTSGGGADTQYF. The CDR3 nucleotides read TGCGCCAGCAGCCCCAGGACTAGCGGGGGGGGCGCAGATACGCAGTATTTT.

The chain is built from TRBV5-1 and TRBJ2-1; 9 bases agree with TRBD2. Germline assignment: CDR1 SGHRS and CDR2 YFSETQ. There are 13 residues in the CDR3. J was trimmed by 8 bases and V by 5 bases; bases with no gene match: 5. CDR3 in DNA: TGCGCCAGCAGAGTCGCGGGGGGGGATGAGCAGTTCTTC. Its protein is CASRVAGGDEQFF.

The chain joins TRBV5-1 to TRBJ2-5, with TRBD1 as a possible D gene (5 bases). CDR3 length: 14 amino acids. V was pared by 2 bases and J by 4 bases, with 12 bases between. Germline CDR1 is SGHRS and CDR2 is YFSETQ. This CDR3 reads CASSFRVGGETQYF. The CDR3 region has the DNA TGCGCCAGCAGCTTCAGGGTTGGTGGAGAGACCCAGTACTTC. Variable domain in full (rest from reference TRBV5-1 and TRBJ2-5): KAGVTQTPRYLIKTRGQQVTLSCSPISGHRSVSWYQQTPGQGLQFLFEYFSETQRNKGNFPGRFSGRQFSNSRSEMNVSTLELGDSALYLCASSFRVGGETQYFGPGTRLLVL.

The chain joins TRBV29-1 to TRBJ2-1, with TRBD1 as a possible D gene (5 bases). This CDR3 comprises 13 residues. Germline assignment: CDR1 SQVTM and CDR2 ANQGSEA. V dropped 5 bases and J dropped 5 bases, with 13 bases sitting between them. The CDR3 protein is CSVRTLSNNEQFF. The CDR3 DNA sequence: TGCAGCGTTCGGACATTATCGAACAATGAGCAGTTCTTC.

This clonotype was picked up a small number of times. The genes are TRBV20-1 and TRBJ2-1, with 7 positions matching TRBD2. V dropped 1 base and J dropped 8; count of bases not matched to a gene: 11. The CDR3 extends over 15 amino acids. The V gene's germline CDR1 is DFQATT and CDR2 SNEGSKA (reference sequence). CDR3 residues: CSARVRAGLWDEQFF. The CDR3 DNA sequence: TGCAGTGCTAGAGTTCGAGCGGGGTTATGGGATGAGCAGTTCTTC.

The chain couples TRBV9 to TRBJ1-1, with D possibly TRBD1 on 5 matching bases. Germline CDR1 and CDR2: SGDLS and YYNGEE. Trimming cost V 3 bases and J 2 bases, with 14 bases left between them. CDR3 length: 15 amino acids. CDR3 bases: TGTGCCAGCAGCGCCCACCCCGACAGAAACACTGAAGCTTTCTTT. Translation: CASSAHPDRNTEAFF.

The sample holds a few counts of this clonotype. The V gene is TRBV5-5, the J gene TRBJ1-1; 8 bases are a match to TRBD1. The germline CDR1 and CDR2 sequences are SGHKS and YYEKEE (reference sequence). The CDR3 consists of 15 residues. With V trimmed by 6 bases and J by 2 bases, 9 bases remained unmatched. The CDR3 sequence: CASKVPQGANTEAFF. CDR3 sequence (DNA): TGTGCCAGCAAGGTCCCCCAGGGGGCTAACACTGAAGCTTTCTTT.

Only a few counts were recorded for this clonotype. V is TRBV18 and J is TRBJ1-1; D unresolved. CDR1 is KGHSH and CDR2 is LQKENI in the germline V gene. CDR3 size: 14 residues. V gave up 3 bases and J gave up 1 base, with 9 bases separating them. Here the CDR3 DNA reads TGTGCCAGCTCACCTACCGACGGGAACACTGAAGCTTTCTTT. Protein product: CASSPTDGNTEAFF.

This chain links TRBV5-1 with TRBJ2-3; TRBD2 might be the D (6 bases). This CDR3 is built from 17 residues. V was shortened by 4 bases and J by 0 bases, with 18 bases between the two germline ends. The germline V gene encodes CDR1 SGHRS and CDR2 YFSETQ. CDR3 residues: CASSHRGLSYSTDTQYF. CDR3 in DNA: TGCGCCAGCAGCCATCGAGGACTATCCTATAGCACAGATACGCAGTATTTT.

This chain joins TRBV20-1 and TRBJ2-1; D gene uncertain. Germline CDR1 reads DFQATT; CDR2 reads SNEGSKA (reference sequence). The CDR3 length is 16 residues. Trimming shortened V by 1 base and J by 4 bases, and 17 bases separated the two germline ends. CDR3: CSARASLALLYNEQFF. CDR3 nucleotide sequence: TGCAGTGCTAGAGCCTCCCTCGCCCTGCTATACAATGAGCAGTTCTTC.

The rearrangement uses TRBV6-6 and TRBJ2-7; D is undetermined. CDR3 length equals 13 residues. Looked up from germline, CDR1 is MNHNY and CDR2 is SVGAGI (reference sequence). Trimming removed 2 bases from V and 6 bases from J, with 11 bases in between. In nucleotides, the CDR3 is TGTGCCAGCAGTTACAGGGTTGGATCCGAGCAGTACTTC. It yields the protein CASSYRVGSEQYF.

The chain joins TRBV20-1 to TRBJ2-7; D may be TRBD2 (5 bases). The CDR3 has 12 residues. Germline V gene sequence: CDR1 DFQATT, CDR2 SNEGSKA (reference sequence). Trimming left V 6 bases short and J 3 bases short, with 12 bases between. This chain's CDR3 is CSADEGDYEQYF. In DNA, the CDR3 is TGCAGTGCAGATGAGGGAGACTACGAGCAGTACTTC.